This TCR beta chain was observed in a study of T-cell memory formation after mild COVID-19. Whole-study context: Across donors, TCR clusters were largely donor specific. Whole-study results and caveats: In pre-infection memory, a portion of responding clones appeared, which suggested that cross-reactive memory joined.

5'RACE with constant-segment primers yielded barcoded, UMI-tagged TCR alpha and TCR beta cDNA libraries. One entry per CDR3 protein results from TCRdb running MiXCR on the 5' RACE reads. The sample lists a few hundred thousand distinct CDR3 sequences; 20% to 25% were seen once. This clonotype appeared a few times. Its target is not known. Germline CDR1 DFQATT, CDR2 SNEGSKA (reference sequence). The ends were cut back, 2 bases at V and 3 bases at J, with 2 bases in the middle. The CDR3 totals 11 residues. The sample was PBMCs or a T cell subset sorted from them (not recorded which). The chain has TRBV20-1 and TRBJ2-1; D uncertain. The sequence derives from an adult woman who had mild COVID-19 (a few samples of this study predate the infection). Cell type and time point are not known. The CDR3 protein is CSARSYNEQFF. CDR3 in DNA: TGCAGTGCTAGAAGCTACAATGAGCAGTTCTTC.